Included here is one T cell receptor (beta chain) sequence, with context. Sequencing relied on a cDNA template that was reverse transcribed from extracted RNA. Data came from immunoSEQ multiplex PCR; TCRdb stores just in-frame clones and leaves some out. The repertoire has under 350,000 clones, 55% to 75% of them found once; the top ten carry about 1.8%. V lost 3 bases and J lost 0, with 3 bases in between. This CDR3 is built from 12 residues. Germline CDR1 and CDR2: PRHDT and FYEKMQ (reference sequence). The sample belongs to a study of CD8+ T cells in alopecia areata. Turning to the study itself: Tofacitinib ran 6 to 18 months, followed by 6 months off drug.

Treatment denoted: oral pan-JAK inhibitor, 5-10 mg twice daily. The specimen comprised CD4+ T cells sorted from blood, sampled at week 24, from a patient treated with tofacitinib. The clonotype comes from a human donor with alopecia areata. The rearrangement links TRBV13 to TRBJ2-7; D call uncertain. The CDR3 loop reads CASSFGSYEQYF. The DNA for the CDR3 is TGTGCCAGCAGCTTCGGCTCCTACGAGCAGTACTTC.